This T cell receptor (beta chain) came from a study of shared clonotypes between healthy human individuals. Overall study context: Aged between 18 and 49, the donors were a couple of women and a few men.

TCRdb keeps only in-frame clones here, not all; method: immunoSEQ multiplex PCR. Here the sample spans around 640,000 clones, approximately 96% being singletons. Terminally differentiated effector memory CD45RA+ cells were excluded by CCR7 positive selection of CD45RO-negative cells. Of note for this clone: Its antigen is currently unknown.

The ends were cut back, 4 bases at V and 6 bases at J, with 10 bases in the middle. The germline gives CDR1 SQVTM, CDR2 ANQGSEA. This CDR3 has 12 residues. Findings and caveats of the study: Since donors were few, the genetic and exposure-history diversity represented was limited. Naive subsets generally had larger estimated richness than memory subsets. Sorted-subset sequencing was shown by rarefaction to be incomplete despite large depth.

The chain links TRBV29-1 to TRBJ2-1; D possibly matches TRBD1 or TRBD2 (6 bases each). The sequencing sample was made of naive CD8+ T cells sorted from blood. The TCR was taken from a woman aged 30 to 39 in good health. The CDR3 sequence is CSVVRGGNEQFF. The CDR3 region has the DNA TGCAGCGTTGTCAGGGGAGGCAATGAGCAGTTCTTC.